A selection of T cell receptor beta chains follows, all from one sample in a study of OX40 agonist ivuxolimab in advanced cancers. Sequenced by immunoSEQ multiplex PCR; TCRdb stores in-frame clones only, minus some. The data contain under 90,000 clones, about 92% of them seen just once; the ten biggest clones take up 13% to 15%. Sample: CD4+ or CD8+ T cells sorted from blood, taken in a trial of the OX40 agonist ivuxolimab. The receptor source for this set is an adult with an advanced solid tumor such as melanoma, head and neck, liver or kidney cancer. Each CDR3 is given with its conserved first and last residue. D genes are given only for firm matches. Clone size is not always given. Where it is, it says once, few, many or a class for expanded clones.

clone_size,v_call,cdr3_length,j_call,d_call,cdr3_nt,cdr3_aa
NA,TRBV6-4,13,TRBJ1-1,NA,TGTGCCAGCAGTGACTACGGAGGCGCTGAAGCTTTCTTT,CASSDYGGAEAFF
NA,TRBV7-9,12,TRBJ2-2,NA,TGTGCCAGCAGTGGTGGAACCGGGGAGCTGTTTTTT,CASSGGTGELFF
NA,TRBV6-6,16,TRBJ2-3,TRBD1,TGTGCCAGCCTTTCGTCGACCAGGGGGCACACAGATACGCAGTATTTT,CASLSSTRGHTDTQYF
NA,TRBV4-1,15,TRBJ1-5,TRBD1,TGCGCCAGCAGCCATACAGGGGGCGGCAATCAGCCCCAGCATTTT,CASSHTGGGNQPQHF
NA,TRBV27,15,TRBJ2-7,NA,TGTGCCAGCAGTTTATCGCTCAACACCATCTTCGGGCAGTACTTC,CASSLSLNTIFGQYF
NA,TRBV13,15,TRBJ2-5,NA,TGTGCCAGCAGCTCCCTCGCAGGGACCGTGGAGACCCAGTACTTC,CASSSLAGTVETQYF
NA,TRBV7-9,14,TRBJ1-2,NA,TGTGCCAGCAGCTTAGTGGAGGGGTTGGATGGCTACACCTTC,CASSLVEGLDGYTF
NA,TRBV27,14,TRBJ2-2,NA,TGTGCCAGCAGTTTATCGACCGGGCCCGGGGAGCTGTTTTTT,CASSLSTGPGELFF
NA,TRBV15,13,TRBJ1-5,NA,TGTGCCACCAGCACCGATAGCAATCAGCCCCAGCATTTT,CATSTDSNQPQHF
NA,TRBV6-4,17,TRBJ2-7,NA,TGTGCCAGCAGTGACTCGGATCGCGGCAGGACCCTCTACGAGCAGTACTTC,CASSDSDRGRTLYEQYF
NA,TRBV2,12,TRBJ1-1,NA,TGTGCCGACGCTGAGGTGGGGACTGAAGCTTTCTTT,CADAEVGTEAFF
NA,TRBV19,14,TRBJ1-1,TRBD1,TGTGCCAGTACCGTTGGACAGGGTTACACTGAAGCTTTCTTT,CASTVGQGYTEAFF
NA,TRBV7-6,17,TRBJ1-5,TRBD1,TGTGCCAGCAGCTTAGCCAGGACAGGGGATGGCAATCAGCCCCAGCATTTT,CASSLARTGDGNQPQHF
NA,TRBV19,14,TRBJ2-1,NA,TGTGCCAGTAGTATCGGGACCAACTACAATGAGCAGTTCTTC,CASSIGTNYNEQFF
NA,TRBV9,14,TRBJ2-1,TRBD2,TGTGCCAGCACCGGGACTAGCGGGGGGGCTGAGCAGTTCTTC,CASTGTSGGAEQFF
NA,TRBV19,15,TRBJ2-7,NA,TGTGCCAGTAGCTCCGGGACGGGTCCTTTCTACGAGCAGTACTTC,CASSSGTGPFYEQYF
NA,TRBV6-5,15,TRBJ1-2,NA,TGTGCCAGCAGTTTGTCAAGAGGACTTGGTTATGGCTACACCTTC,CASSLSRGLGYGYTF
NA,TRBV7-6,16,TRBJ2-3,TRBD1,TGTGCCAGCAGCGGATCTGGACAGGAAAGCACAGATACGCAGTATTTT,CASSGSGQESTDTQYF
NA,TRBV27,15,TRBJ2-7,TRBD1,TGTGCCAGCAGTTTAATTTGGGGACAGGACTACGAGCAGTACTTC,CASSLIWGQDYEQYF
NA,TRBV5-3,15,TRBJ2-7,NA,TGTGCCAGAAGCCCACCCCGGGACGGGACCTACGAGCAGTACTTC,CARSPPRDGTYEQYF
NA,TRBV29-1,12,TRBJ1-1,NA,TGCAGCGTGGGTTTCGGAGACCCTGAAGCTTTCTTT,CSVGFGDPEAFF
NA,TRBV4-3,14,TRBJ1-1,NA,TGCGCCAGCAGCCAAGATCGAATGGGCCCGGAAGCTTTCTTT,CASSQDRMGPEAFF
NA,TRBV27,15,TRBJ2-6,NA,TGTGCCAGCAGTTTGTCAGGCTCTGGGGCCAACGTCCTGACTTTC,CASSLSGSGANVLTF
NA,TRBV29-1,10,TRBJ2-1,NA,TGCAGCGCCCGAAACAATGAGCAGTTCTTC,CSARNNEQFF
NA,TRBV10-3,15,TRBJ1-2,NA,TGTGCCATCAGTGAGTCGGGGGCAAGTGGCTATGGCTACACCTTC,CAISESGASGYGYTF
NA,TRBV6-6,11,TRBJ2-5,NA,TGTGCCAGCCGTGCGGGGGAGACCCAGTACTTC,CASRAGETQYF
NA,TRBV6-6,14,TRBJ2-7,TRBD1,TGTGCCAGCAGCCAGACAGGGGGCGTCAACGAGCAGTACTTC,CASSQTGGVNEQYF
NA,TRBV6-1,15,TRBJ1-3,NA,TGTGCCAGCACCATAACCGGGACCTCTGGAAACACCATATATTTT,CASTITGTSGNTIYF
NA,TRBV28,15,TRBJ2-1,TRBD1,TGTGCCACCGAGACCGGGACAGGGGCTGACAATGAGCAGTTCTTC,CATETGTGADNEQFF
NA,TRBV7-6,15,TRBJ2-1,NA,TGTGCCAGCAGCCCCTTCGAGGGCCTCTACAATGAGCAGTTCTTC,CASSPFEGLYNEQFF
NA,TRBV27,15,TRBJ2-1,NA,TGTGCCAGCAGTTTAGGGTGGGTGGGAGCGGATGAGCAGTTCTTC,CASSLGWVGADEQFF
NA,TRBV27,15,TRBJ2-1,TRBD2,TGTGCCAGCAGCAATCTAGCGGGAGTCTACAATGAGCAGTTCTTC,CASSNLAGVYNEQFF
NA,TRBV6-5,13,TRBJ1-2,NA,TGTGCCAGCAGTTGGGGGAATGGGTATGGCTACACCTTC,CASSWGNGYGYTF
NA,TRBV11-2,16,TRBJ2-4,TRBD2,TGTGCCAGCAGCTCGTCAGCGGGAGGACGTTCAAACATTCAGTACTTC,CASSSSAGGRSNIQYF
NA,TRBV12-5,17,TRBJ1-2,TRBD1,TGTGCTAGTGGACCCGAATACAGGGGCCCCTCTCTCTATGGCTACACCTTC,CASGPEYRGPSLYGYTF
NA,TRBV15,17,TRBJ1-1,NA,TGTGCCACCAGCAGAGAAAGGGTGAAGAAGGGGAACACTGAAGCTTTCTTT,CATSRERVKKGNTEAFF
NA,TRBV27,15,TRBJ1-1,TRBD1,TGTGCCAGCAGTTTCTGGGGGACAGCAAACACTGAAGCTTTCTTT,CASSFWGTANTEAFF
NA,TRBV13,14,TRBJ2-4,TRBD1,TGTGCCAGCAGCCCCTTCGACAGGGCTGACATTCAGTACTTC,CASSPFDRADIQYF
NA,TRBV2,15,TRBJ2-2,NA,TGTGCCAGCAACGACCAACACAAGAACACCGGGGAGCTGTTTTTT,CASNDQHKNTGELFF
NA,TRBV14,19,TRBJ2-7,TRBD2,TGTGCCAGCAGCCGGGATGGGGAGGCTAGCGGAGCCCCAGGGTACGAGCAGTACTTC,CASSRDGEASGAPGYEQYF
once,TRBV29-1,13,TRBJ2-7,TRBD1,TGCAGCGTATGGGACAGCGCTATCTACGAGCAGTACTTC,CSVWDSAIYEQYF
NA,TRBV27,15,TRBJ2-1,NA,TGTGCCAGCAGTCTCGGACCGGAGGGCTACAATGAGCAGTTCTTC,CASSLGPEGYNEQFF
NA,TRBV7-2,14,TRBJ1-4,TRBD1,TGTGCCAGCAGCCAGACAGGGGCGGATGAAAAACTGTTTTTT,CASSQTGADEKLFF
NA,TRBV19,16,TRBJ2-1,TRBD1,TGTGCCAGTAGCGTCCCGCCAGGGGGCAACTACAATGAGCAGTTCTTC,CASSVPPGGNYNEQFF
NA,TRBV27,12,TRBJ2-1,NA,TGTGCCAGCAGTAGGGCCAACAATGAGCAGTTCTTC,CASSRANNEQFF